This T cell receptor beta chain was observed in a study of blood T cell repertoires in COVID-19. Study-wide background: Material from acute and convalescent COVID-19 was sourced from the United States, Italy and Spain. PBMCs, B-cell-depleted T cells, or T cells were the source of the cDNA or gDNA that made up the material.

Those enrolled in Seattle joined during active infection and were followed longitudinally afterward. Per the authors' pipeline: Amplification from reference gene primers served as the basis for estimated nucleated cell counts. This table comes from immunoSEQ multiplex PCR, and its TCRdb copy is limited to in-frame clones, with some not included. The V and J calls and clone size are taken from that table; D and trimming were inferred from the DNA. This table has roughly 380,000 clones, approximately 90% appearing once. The V gene's germline CDR1 is SGHTA and CDR2 FQGNSA. This CDR3 has 16 amino acids. V dropped 7 bases and J dropped 3 bases, with 19 bases sitting between them.

This receptor was taken from a woman aged 40 to 50 with COVID-19, enrolled during active disease. The gene calls are TRBV7-2 and TRBJ1-3; tentative D call: TRBD1 (6 bases). The sample taken for sequencing was peripheral blood. The CDR3 coding sequence is TGTGCCAGCACCCCAGCGGGGGCAGGGCGTGGAAACACCATATATTTT. It is translated as CASTPAGAGRGNTIYF.